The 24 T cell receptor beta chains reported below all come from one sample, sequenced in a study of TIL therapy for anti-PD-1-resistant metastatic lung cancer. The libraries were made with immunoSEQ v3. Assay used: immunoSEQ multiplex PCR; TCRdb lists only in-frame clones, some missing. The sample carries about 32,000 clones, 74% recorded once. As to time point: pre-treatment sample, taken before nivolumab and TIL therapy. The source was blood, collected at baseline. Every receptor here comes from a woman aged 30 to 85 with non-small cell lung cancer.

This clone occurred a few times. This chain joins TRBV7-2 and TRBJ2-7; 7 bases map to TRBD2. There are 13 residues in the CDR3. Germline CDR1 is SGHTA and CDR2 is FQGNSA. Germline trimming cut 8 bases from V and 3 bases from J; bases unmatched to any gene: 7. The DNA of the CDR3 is TGTGCCAGCTCGCTAGCGGAATACTACGAGCAGTACTTC. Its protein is CASSLAEYYEQYF.

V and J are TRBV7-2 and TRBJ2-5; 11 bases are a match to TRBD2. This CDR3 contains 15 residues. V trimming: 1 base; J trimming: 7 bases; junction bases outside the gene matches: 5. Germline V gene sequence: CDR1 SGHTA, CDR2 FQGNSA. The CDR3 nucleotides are TGTGCCAGCAGCTTAGAACTAGCGGGAGTGGGGACCCAGTACTTC. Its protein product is CASSLELAGVGTQYF.

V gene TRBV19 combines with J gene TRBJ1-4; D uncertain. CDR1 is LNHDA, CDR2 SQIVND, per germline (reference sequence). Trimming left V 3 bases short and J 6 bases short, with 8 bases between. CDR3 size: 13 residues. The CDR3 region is CASSIGRDEKLFF. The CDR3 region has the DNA TGTGCCAGTAGTATTGGACGGGATGAAAAACTGTTTTTT.

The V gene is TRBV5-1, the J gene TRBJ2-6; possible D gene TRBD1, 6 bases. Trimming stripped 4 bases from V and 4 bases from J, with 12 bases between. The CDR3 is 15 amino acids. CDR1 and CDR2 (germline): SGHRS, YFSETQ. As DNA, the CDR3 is TGCGCCAGCAGCACGCAGGGGAACGGGGCCAACGTCCTGACTTTC. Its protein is CASSTQGNGANVLTF.

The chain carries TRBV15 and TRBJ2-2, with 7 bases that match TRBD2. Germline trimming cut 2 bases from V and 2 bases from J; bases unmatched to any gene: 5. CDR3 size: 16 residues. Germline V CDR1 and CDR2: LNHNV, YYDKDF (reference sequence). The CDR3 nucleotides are TGTGCCACCAGCAGAAGACCGGGACTAAACACCGGGGAGCTGTTTTTT. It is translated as CATSRRPGLNTGELFF.

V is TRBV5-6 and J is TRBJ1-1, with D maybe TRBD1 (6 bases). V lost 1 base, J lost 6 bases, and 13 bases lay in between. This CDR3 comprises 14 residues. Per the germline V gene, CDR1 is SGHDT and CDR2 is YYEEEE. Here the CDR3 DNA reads TGTGCCAGCAGCTTGTTTCGTGGGGGCCCTGAAGCTTTCTTT. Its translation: CASSLFRGGPEAFF.

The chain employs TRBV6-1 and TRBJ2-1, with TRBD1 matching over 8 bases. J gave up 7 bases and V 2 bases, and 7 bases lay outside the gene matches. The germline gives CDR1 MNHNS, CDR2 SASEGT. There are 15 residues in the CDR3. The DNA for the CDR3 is TGTGCCAGCAGTGAACCCGGGACAGGTCAAAATGAGCAGTTCTTC. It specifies CASSEPGTGQNEQFF.

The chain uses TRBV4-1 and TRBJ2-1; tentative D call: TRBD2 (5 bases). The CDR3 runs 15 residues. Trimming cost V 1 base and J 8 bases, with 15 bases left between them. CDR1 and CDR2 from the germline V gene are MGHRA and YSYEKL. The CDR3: CASSQGGLGRYEQFF. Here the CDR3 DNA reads TGCGCCAGCAGCCAAGGTGGACTGGGCAGGTATGAGCAGTTCTTC.

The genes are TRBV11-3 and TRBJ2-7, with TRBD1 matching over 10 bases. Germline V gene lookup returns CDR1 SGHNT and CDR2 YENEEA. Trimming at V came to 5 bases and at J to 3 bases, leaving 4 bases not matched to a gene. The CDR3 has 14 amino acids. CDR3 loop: CASSPGTGDYEQYF. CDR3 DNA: TGTGCCAGCAGCCCAGGGACAGGGGACTACGAGCAGTACTTC. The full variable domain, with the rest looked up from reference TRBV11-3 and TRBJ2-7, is EAGVVQSPRYKIIEKKQPVAFWCNPISGHNTLYWYLQNLGQGPELLIRYENEEAVDDSQLPKDRFSAERLKGVDSTLKIQPAELGDSAVYLCASSPGTGDYEQYFGPGTRLTVT.

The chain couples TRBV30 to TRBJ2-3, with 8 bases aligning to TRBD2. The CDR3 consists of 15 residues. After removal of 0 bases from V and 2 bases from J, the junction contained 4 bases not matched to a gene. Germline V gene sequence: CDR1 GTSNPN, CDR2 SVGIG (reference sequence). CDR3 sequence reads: CAWSVDSGTTDTQYF. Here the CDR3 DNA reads TGTGCCTGGAGTGTCGATAGCGGGACCACAGATACGCAGTATTTT.

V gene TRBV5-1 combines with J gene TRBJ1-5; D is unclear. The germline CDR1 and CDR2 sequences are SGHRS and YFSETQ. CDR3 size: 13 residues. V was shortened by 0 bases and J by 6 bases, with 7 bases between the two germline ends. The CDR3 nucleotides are TGCGCCAGCAGCTTGGGTCCGCTTCAGCCCCAGCATTTT. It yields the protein CASSLGPLQPQHF.

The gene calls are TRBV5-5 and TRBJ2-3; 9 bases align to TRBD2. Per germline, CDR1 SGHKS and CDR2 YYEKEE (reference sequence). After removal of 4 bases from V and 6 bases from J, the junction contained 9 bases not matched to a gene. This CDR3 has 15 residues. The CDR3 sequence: CASSPWGSGRDTQYF. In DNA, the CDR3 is TGTGCCAGCAGCCCCTGGGGGAGCGGGAGGGATACGCAGTATTTT. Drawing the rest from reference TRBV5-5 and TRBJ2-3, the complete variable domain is DAGVTQSPTHLIKTRGQQVTLRCSPISGHKSVSWYQQVLGQGPQFIFQYYEKEERGRGNFPDRFSARQFPNYSSELNVNALLLGDSALYLCASSPWGSGRDTQYFGPGTRLTVL.

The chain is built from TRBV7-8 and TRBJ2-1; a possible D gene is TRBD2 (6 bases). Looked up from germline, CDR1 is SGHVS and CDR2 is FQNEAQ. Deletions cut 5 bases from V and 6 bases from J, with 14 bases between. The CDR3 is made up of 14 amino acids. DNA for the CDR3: TGTGCCAGCAGCCCGCGGGAAGGGGCCAATGAGCAGTTCTTC. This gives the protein CASSPREGANEQFF.

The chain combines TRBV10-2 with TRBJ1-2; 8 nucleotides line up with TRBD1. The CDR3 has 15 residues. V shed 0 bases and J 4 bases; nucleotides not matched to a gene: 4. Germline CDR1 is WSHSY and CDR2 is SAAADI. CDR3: CASSESSGQGYGYTF. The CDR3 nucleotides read TGCGCCAGCAGTGAGTCGAGCGGACAGGGCTATGGCTACACCTTC.

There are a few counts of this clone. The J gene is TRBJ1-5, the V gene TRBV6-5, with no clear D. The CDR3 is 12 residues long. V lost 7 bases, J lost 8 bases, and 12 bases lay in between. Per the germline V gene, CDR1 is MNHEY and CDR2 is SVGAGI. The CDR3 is CASNTLGEPQHF. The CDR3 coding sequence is TGTGCCAGCAACACTCTTGGAGAGCCCCAGCATTTT.

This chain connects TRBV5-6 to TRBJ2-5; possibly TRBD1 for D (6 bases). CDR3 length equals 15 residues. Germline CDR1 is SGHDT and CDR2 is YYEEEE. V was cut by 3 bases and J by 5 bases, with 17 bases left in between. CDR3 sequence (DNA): TGTGCCAGCAGCTCACGCACAGGGAAGAGCGAGACCCAGTACTTC. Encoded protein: CASSSRTGKSETQYF. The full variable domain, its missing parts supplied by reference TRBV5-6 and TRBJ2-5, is DAGVTQSPTHLIKTRGQQVTLRCSPKSGHDTVSWYQQALGQGPQFIFQYYEEEERQRGNFPDRFSGHQFPNYSSELNVNALLLGDSALYLCASSSRTGKSETQYFGPGTRLLVL.

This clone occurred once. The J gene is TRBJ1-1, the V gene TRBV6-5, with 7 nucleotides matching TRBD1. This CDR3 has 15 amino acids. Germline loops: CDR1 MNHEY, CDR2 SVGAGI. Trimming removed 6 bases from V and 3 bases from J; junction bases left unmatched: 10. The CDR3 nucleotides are TGTGCCAGCAGGCCTTGGGACAGCAGTCACACTGAAGCTTTCTTT. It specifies CASRPWDSSHTEAFF.

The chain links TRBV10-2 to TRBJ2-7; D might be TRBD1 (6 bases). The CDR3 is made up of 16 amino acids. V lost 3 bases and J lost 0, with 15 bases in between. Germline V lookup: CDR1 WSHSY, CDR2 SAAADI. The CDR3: CASSDLGQGTSYEQYF. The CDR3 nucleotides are TGCGCCAGCAGTGATCTGGGGCAGGGGACCTCCTACGAGCAGTACTTC.

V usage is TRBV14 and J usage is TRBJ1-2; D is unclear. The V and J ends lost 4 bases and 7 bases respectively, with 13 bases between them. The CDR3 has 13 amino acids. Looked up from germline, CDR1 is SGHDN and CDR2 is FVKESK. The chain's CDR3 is CASSPDRLIGYTF. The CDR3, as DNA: TGTGCCAGCAGCCCCGACCGGCTAATTGGCTACACCTTC.

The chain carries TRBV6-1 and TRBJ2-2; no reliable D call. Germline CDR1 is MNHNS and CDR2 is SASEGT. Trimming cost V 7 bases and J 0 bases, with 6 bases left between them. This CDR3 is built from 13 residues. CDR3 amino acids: CASKESNTGELFF. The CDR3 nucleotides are TGTGCCAGCAAAGAGTCGAACACCGGGGAGCTGTTTTTT.

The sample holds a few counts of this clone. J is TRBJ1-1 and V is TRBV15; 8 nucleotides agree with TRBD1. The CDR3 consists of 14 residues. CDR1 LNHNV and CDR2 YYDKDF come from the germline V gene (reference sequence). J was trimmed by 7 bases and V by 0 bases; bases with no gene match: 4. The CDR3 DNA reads TGTGCCACCAGCAGAGAGAGGACAGGGAATGAAGCTTTCTTT. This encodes CATSRERTGNEAFF.

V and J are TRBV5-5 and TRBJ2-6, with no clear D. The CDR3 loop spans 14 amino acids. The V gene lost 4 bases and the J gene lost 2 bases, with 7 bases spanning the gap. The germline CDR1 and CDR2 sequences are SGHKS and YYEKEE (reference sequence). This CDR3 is CASSLMAGANVLTF. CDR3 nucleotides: TGTGCCAGCAGCCTTATGGCTGGGGCCAACGTCCTGACTTTC. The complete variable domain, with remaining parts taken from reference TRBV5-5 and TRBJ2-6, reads DAGVTQSPTHLIKTRGQQVTLRCSPISGHKSVSWYQQVLGQGPQFIFQYYEKEERGRGNFPDRFSARQFPNYSSELNVNALLLGDSALYLCASSLMAGANVLTFGAGSRLTVL.

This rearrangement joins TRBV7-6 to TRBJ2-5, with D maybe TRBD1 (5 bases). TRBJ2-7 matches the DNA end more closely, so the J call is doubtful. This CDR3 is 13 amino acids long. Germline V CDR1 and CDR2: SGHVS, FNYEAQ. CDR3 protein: CASSPPDRNEQYF. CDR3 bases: TGTGCCAGCAGTCCACCCGACAGAAACGAGCAGTACTTC.

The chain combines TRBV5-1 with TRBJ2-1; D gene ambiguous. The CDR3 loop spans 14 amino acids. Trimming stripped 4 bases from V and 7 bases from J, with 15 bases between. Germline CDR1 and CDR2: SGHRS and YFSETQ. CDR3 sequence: CASSEAPPENEQFF. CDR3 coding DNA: TGCGCCAGCAGCGAGGCCCCGCCGGAGAATGAGCAGTTCTTC. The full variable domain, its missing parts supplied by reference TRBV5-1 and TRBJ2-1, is KAGVTQTPRYLIKTRGQQVTLSCSPISGHRSVSWYQQTPGQGLQFLFEYFSETQRNKGNFPGRFSGRQFSNSRSEMNVSTLELGDSALYLCASSEAPPENEQFFGPGTRLTVL.